This paragraph covers one T cell receptor (beta chain) sequence. This clonotype has a count of ten or more. Its binding antigen is unknown. Base qualities are missing; no much larger clone stands one base away. The data originate from a study of molecular identifiers for immune sequencing clone quantification (dated by TCRdb to the late 2010s). Background on the whole study: For a replicate experiment, the RNA from either approximately 20,000 or 100,000 naive CD8 T cells was divided into five aliquots, and four of those aliquots went on to sequencing. CD8 T cells were used in a methods study to benchmark molecular-identifier clustering-based TCR repertoire sequencing (MIDCIRS) and TCR RNA copy counting.

The library was generated by PCR. For sequencing, a NextSeq 500 was employed. Bulk TCR libraries were prepared as previously described, using TCR primers listed in Table S5. Purification of total RNA was performed with the Qiagen AllPrep DNA/RNA kit. Before analysis, reads from multiple sequencing runs of one library were combined. In the paper's pipeline: Only reads with exact TCR constant sequence were kept, trimmed to 150 nt, and grouped by their 12-nt molecular barcodes. Reads within each barcode group were sub-clustered using a 15% Levenshtein threshold, and quality-weighted consensus sequences were constructed for each RNA molecule. Non-functional sequences were discarded, and so were lower-count sequences lying one edit away from another sequence. Based on fitting two negative binomial distributions, any barcode sub-cluster with under 20% of the maximum read count was discarded. Using fastp trimming at Q25 and MiXCR clonotype assembly, TCRdb reanalyzed the public sequencing data and kept in-frame beta chains. Merged by CDR3 protein, the rows form single entries marked with the most common genes and DNA. The V and J calls here are based on TCRdb, not the publication. For this sample the table gives some 590,000 distinct CDR3 sequences, of which about 25% were detected only once. The ten largest clonotypes hold 0.6% to 0.9% of the sample.

Libraries of naive CD8 T cells were built from anywhere between about 18,000 and 1,000,000 sorted cells, with 10%, 30% or 50% of the purified RNA used. Naive CD8 T cells, defined as CD8+CD4-CCR7+CD45RA+, were FACS-sorted into RLT Plus buffer on a BD FACSAria II. To test detection sensitivity, Jurkat RNA equal to ten TCR copies was added to samples of about 20,000-1,000,000 naive CD8 T cells. Enrichment of CD8 T cells was done with RosetteSep CD8+ T Cell Enrichment Cocktail plus Ficoll-Paque, and ACK red cell lysis came afterward. Broad study findings and their caveats: A single cell's worth of spiked-in Jurkat TCR RNA was reported detectable even among one million naive CD8 T cells. When barcode sub-clustering was not used, chimeric consensus sequences inflated TCR diversity, with chimeras reaching as high as 47%. Modeling indicated around 2.7 TCR RNA copies recovered per cell, compared with around 9.8 by digital PCR, which implies a capture efficiency of 25% to 35%. In CMV-specific effector cells, clones with more than 20 RNA copies contained over 97% of molecules, whereas in naive cells such clones contained under 1% of molecules. Naive libraries contained spiked-in Jurkat TCR RNA (approximately nine copies' worth), which is not part of the donor repertoire. Highly expanded clone sizes could be underestimated if identical TCR molecules share a barcode.

The cysteine opens and the phenylalanine closes a CDR3 of 15 amino acids. The retained sequence is limited to the CDR3, 45 bases, with the frame set at the first base. V is trimmed back by 0 bases and J by 2 bases, and the junction contains 3 bases that no gene match accounts for. The germline V gene provides CDR1 SGHTA and CDR2 FQGNSA. Sequences were obtained from naive CD8+ T cells from blood, with Jurkat cell RNA spiked in. Sample cell subset or site, as interpreted from the label and publication: FACS-sorted CD8+CD4-CCR7+CD45RA+ naive T cells. This TCR derives from a human donor in good health. Some libraries in this study had Jurkat cell RNA spiked in. The chain uses TRBV7-2 and TRBJ2-7; 8 central bases correspond to TRBD1. The bases are TGTGCCAGCAGCTTAGCGCCGGACAGGGCCTACGAGCAGTACTTC. Translated, it gives CASSLAPDRAYEQYF.